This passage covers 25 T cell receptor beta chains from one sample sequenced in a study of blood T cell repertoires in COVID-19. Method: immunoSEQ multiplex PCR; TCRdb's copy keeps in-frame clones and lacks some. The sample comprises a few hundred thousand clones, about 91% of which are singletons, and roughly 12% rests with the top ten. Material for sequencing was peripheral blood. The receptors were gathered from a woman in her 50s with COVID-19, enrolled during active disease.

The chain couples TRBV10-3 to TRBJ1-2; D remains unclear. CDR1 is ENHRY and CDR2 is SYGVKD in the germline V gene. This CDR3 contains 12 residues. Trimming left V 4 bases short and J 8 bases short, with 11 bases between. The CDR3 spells CAISADVEGYTF. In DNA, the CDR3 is TGTGCCATCAGTGCCGACGTGGAGGGCTACACCTTC.

The CDR3 is CASSYSGGRTDTQYF. CDR3 nucleotides: TGTGCCAGCAGTTATAGCGGGGGGCGCACAGATACGCAGTATTTT. V usage is TRBV7-3 and J usage is TRBJ2-3, with TRBD2 identical over 10 bases. Germline V gives CDR1 SGHTA, CDR2 FQGTGA. The trim removed 6 bases at V and 1 base at J, leaving 4 bases unmatched. This CDR3 is 15 amino acids long.

The chain's CDR3 is CASSYQGVGQMYNEQFF. The CDR3 nucleotides read TGCGCCAGCAGCTATCAGGGAGTGGGACAGATGTACAATGAGCAGTTCTTC. This chain connects TRBV5-1 to TRBJ2-1, with 7 bases matching TRBD1. CDR3 length: 17 residues. The V and J ends lost 3 bases and 4 bases, in that order; junction bases with no gene match: 13. CDR1 and CDR2 from the germline V gene are SGHRS and YFSETQ.

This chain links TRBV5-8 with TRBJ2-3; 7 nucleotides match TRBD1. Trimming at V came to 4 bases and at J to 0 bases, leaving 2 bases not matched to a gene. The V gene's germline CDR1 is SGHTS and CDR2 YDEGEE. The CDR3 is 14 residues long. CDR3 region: CASSPGGSTDTQYF. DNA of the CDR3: TGTGCCAGCAGCCCAGGGGGTAGCACAGATACGCAGTATTTT.

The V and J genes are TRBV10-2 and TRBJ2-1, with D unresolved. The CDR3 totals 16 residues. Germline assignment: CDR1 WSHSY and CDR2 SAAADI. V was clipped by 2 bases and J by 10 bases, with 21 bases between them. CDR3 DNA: TGCGCCAGCAGTGAGATGGTCGACTGGCCTTCTGGGGAGCAGTTCTTC. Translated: CASSEMVDWPSGEQFF.

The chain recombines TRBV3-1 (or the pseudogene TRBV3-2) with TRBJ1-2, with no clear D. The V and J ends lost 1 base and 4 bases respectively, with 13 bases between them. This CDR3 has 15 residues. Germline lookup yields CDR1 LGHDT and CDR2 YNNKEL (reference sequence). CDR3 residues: CASSQGSFSIYGYTF. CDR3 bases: TGTGCCAGCAGCCAAGGCTCGTTCTCTATCTATGGCTACACCTTC.

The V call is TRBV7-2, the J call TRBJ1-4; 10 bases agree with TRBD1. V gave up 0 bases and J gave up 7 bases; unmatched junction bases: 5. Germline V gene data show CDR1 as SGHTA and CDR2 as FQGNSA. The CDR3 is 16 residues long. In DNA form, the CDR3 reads TGTGCCAGCAGCTTAGCGGCGACAGGGGGCGGTGAAAAACTGTTTTTT. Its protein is CASSLAATGGGEKLFF.

The CDR3 reads CAIQHHRDQRNTQYF. The CDR3 DNA sequence: TGTGCCATCCAGCATCACAGGGACCAACGAAATACGCAGTATTTT. The chain couples TRBV28 to TRBJ2-3; D is perhaps TRBD1 (6 bases). From germline, CDR1 is MDHEN and CDR2 SYDVKM. The CDR3 covers 15 residues. The germline V and J ends were trimmed by 10 bases and 7 bases, with 24 bases remaining between them. Variable domain in full (rest from reference TRBV28 and TRBJ2-3): DVKVTQSSRYLVKRTGEKVFLECVQDMDHENMFWYRQDPGLGLRLIYFSYDVKMKEKGDIPEGYSVSREKKERFSLILESASTNQTSMYLCAIQHHRDQRNTQYFGPGTRLTVL.

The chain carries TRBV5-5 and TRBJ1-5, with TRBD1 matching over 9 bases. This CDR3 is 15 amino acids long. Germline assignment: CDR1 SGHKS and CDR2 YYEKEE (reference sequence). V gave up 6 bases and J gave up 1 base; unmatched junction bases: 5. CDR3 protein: CASTLTGGSNQPQHF. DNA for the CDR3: TGTGCCAGCACCCTGACAGGGGGAAGCAATCAGCCCCAGCATTTT.

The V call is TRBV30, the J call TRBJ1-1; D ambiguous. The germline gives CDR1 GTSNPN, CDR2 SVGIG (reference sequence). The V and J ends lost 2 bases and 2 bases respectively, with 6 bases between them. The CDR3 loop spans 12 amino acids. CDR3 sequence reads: CAWSYSNTEAFF. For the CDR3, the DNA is TGTGCCTGGAGTTATAGTAACACTGAAGCTTTCTTT.

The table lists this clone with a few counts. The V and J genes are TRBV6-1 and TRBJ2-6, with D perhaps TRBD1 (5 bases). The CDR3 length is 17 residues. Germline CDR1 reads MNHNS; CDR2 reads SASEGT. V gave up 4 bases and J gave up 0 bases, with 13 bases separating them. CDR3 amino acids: CASSVGQGYSGANVLTF. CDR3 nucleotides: TGTGCCAGCAGTGTGGGGCAGGGATACTCTGGGGCCAACGTCCTGACTTTC.

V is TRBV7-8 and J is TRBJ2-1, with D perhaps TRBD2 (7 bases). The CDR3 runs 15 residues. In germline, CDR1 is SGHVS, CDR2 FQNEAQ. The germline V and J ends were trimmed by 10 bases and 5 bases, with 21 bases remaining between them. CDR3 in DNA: TGTGCCACCGCAGCTAGGGGGGGGGCTGACAATGAGCAGTTCTTC. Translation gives CATAARGGADNEQFF.

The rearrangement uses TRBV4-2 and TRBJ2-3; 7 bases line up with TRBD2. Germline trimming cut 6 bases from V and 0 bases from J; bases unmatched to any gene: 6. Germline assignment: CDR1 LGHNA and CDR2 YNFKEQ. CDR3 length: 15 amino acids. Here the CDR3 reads CASRLTAGSTDTQYF. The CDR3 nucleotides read TGTGCCAGCAGGTTAACAGCGGGGAGCACAGATACGCAGTATTTT.

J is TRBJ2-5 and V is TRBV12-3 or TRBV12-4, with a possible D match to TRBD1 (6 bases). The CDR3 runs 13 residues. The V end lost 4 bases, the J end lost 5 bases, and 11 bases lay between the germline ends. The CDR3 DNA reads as TGTGCCAGCAGTTACAGGGTCCAGGAGACCCAGTACTTC. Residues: CASSYRVQETQYF.

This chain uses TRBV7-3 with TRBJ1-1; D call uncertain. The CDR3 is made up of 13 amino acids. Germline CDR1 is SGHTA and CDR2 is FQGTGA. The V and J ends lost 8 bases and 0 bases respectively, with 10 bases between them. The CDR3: CASQEGMNTEAFF. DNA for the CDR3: TGTGCCAGCCAAGAGGGAATGAACACTGAAGCTTTCTTT.

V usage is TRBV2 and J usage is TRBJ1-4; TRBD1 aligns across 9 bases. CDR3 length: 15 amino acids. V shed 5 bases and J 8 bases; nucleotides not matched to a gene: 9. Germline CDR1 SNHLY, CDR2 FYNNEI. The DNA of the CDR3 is TGTGCCAGCAGTCCGGGGACAGGGACGGGAGAAAAACTGTTTTTT. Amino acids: CASSPGTGTGEKLFF.

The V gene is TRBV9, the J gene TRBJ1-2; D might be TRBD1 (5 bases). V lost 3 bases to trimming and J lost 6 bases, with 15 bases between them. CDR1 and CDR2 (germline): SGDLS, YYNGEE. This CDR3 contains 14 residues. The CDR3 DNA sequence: TGTGCCAGCAGCGGGGACTTTTCTCGGGATGGCTACACCTTC. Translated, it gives CASSGDFSRDGYTF.

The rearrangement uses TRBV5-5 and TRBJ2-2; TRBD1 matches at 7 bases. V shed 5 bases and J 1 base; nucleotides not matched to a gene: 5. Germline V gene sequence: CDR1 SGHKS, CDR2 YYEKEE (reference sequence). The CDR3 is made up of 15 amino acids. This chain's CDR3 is CASRPRTGNTGELFF. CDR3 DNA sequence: TGTGCCAGCAGACCCCGGACAGGGAACACCGGGGAGCTGTTTTTT.

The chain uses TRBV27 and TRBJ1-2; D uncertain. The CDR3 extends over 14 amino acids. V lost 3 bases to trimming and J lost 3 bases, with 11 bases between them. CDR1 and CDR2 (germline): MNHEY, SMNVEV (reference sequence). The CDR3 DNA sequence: TGTGCCAGCAGTTTTGCGGGCAGCCACTATGGCTACACCTTC. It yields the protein CASSFAGSHYGYTF.

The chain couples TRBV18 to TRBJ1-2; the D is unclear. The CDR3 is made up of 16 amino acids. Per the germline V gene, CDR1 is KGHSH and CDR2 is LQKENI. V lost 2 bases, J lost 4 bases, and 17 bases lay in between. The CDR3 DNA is TGTGCCAGCTCACCATTCGAGACCTACGCGGCCTATGGCTACACCTTC. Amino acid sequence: CASSPFETYAAYGYTF.

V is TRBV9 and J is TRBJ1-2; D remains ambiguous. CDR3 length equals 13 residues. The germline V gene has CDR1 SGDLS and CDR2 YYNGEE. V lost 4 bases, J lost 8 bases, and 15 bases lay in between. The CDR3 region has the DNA TGTGCCAGCAGCTTAAGCGTGTATGCGGGCTACACCTTC. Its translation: CASSLSVYAGYTF.

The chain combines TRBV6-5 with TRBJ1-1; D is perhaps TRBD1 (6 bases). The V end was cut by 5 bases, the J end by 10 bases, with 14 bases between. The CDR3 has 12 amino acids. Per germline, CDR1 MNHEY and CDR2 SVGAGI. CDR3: CASSRTVGGAFF. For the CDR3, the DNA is TGTGCCAGCAGTAGGACCGTAGGGGGAGCTTTCTTT.

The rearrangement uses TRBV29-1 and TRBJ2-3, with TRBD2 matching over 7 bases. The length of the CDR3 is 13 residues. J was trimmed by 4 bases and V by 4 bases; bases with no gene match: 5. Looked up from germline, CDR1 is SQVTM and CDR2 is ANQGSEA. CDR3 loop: CSVVVGGADTQYF. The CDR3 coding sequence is TGCAGCGTTGTAGTGGGGGGGGCAGATACGCAGTATTTT.

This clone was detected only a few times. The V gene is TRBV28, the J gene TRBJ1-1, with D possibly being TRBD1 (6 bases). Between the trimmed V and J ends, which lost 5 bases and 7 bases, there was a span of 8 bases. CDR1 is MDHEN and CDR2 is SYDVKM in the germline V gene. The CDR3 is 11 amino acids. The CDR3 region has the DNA TGTGCCAGCAGTCCAGGGGTTGAAGCTTTCTTT. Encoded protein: CASSPGVEAFF. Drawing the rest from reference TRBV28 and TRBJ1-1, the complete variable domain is DVKVTQSSRYLVKRTGEKVFLECVQDMDHENMFWYRQDPGLGLRLIYFSYDVKMKEKGDIPEGYSVSREKKERFSLILESASTNQTSMYLCASSPGVEAFFGQGTRLTVV.

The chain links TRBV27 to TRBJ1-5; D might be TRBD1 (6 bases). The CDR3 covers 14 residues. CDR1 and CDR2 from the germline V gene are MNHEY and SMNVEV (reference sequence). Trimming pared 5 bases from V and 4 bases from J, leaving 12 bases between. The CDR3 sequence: CASSQGQRNQPQHF. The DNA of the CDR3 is TGTGCCAGCAGTCAGGGACAACGTAATCAGCCCCAGCATTTT.